This is a list of T cell receptor beta chains from one sample in a study of cytotoxic CD8 clonotypes in ibrutinib-treated CLL. TCRdb keeps only in-frame clones here, not all; method: immunoSEQ multiplex PCR. The table shows about 63,000 clones, with approximately 57% occurring only once. Sequencing was performed on PBMCs, taken after 12 months of ibrutinib treatment. All receptors derive from a human donor with chronic lymphocytic leukemia. Each CDR3 is given with its conserved first and last residue. The order of the fields is V gene, clone size, D gene, J gene, CDR3 protein, CDR3 DNA. D genes are given only for firm matches. Size tells how often a clone was seen (once, few, many) or the class of an expanded clone, and some rows leave it out.

v_call: TRBV15; clone_size: -; d_call: TRBD2; j_call: TRBJ2-1; cdr3_aa: CATSGITGLAGPNEQFF; cdr3_nt: TGTGCCACCAGCGGAATAACGGGACTAGCGGGACCCAATGAGCAGTTCTTC
v_call: TRBV13; clone_size: -; d_call: -; j_call: TRBJ1-1; cdr3_aa: CASSLGGQAEAFF; cdr3_nt: TGTGCCAGCAGCTTAGGAGGGCAGGCTGAAGCTTTCTTT
v_call: TRBV5-1; clone_size: -; d_call: -; j_call: TRBJ2-7; cdr3_aa: CASSPGYLGEQYF; cdr3_nt: TGCGCCAGCAGCCCCGGATACCTGGGCGAGCAGTACTTC
v_call: TRBV30; clone_size: -; d_call: TRBD2; j_call: TRBJ2-4; cdr3_aa: CAWSVTSGTNIQYF; cdr3_nt: TGTGCCTGGAGTGTAACTAGCGGGACTAACATTCAGTACTTC
v_call: TRBV7-2; clone_size: -; d_call: -; j_call: TRBJ1-5; cdr3_aa: CASSLARGSNQPQHF; cdr3_nt: TGTGCCAGCAGCTTAGCAAGGGGAAGCAATCAGCCCCAGCATTTT
v_call: TRBV30; clone_size: many; d_call: -; j_call: TRBJ1-5; cdr3_aa: CAWSASYSNQPQHF; cdr3_nt: TGTGCCTGGAGTGCCAGCTATAGCAATCAGCCCCAGCATTTT
v_call: TRBV15; clone_size: many; d_call: -; j_call: TRBJ2-5; cdr3_aa: CATGRVDRETQYF; cdr3_nt: TGTGCCACCGGGCGGGTCGACCGCGAGACCCAGTACTTC
v_call: TRBV6-5; clone_size: -; d_call: TRBD2; j_call: TRBJ2-1; cdr3_aa: CASSLGASGTYNEQFF; cdr3_nt: TGTGCCAGCAGTTTGGGGGCTAGCGGGACCTACAATGAGCAGTTCTTC
v_call: TRBV29-1; clone_size: -; d_call: TRBD1; j_call: TRBJ2-7; cdr3_aa: CSVELGTGTYEQYF; cdr3_nt: TGCAGCGTTGAATTGGGGACAGGGACCTACGAGCAGTACTTC
v_call: TRBV6-7; clone_size: -; d_call: -; j_call: TRBJ1-2; cdr3_aa: CASSYSLRQLINYGYTF; cdr3_nt: TGTGCCAGCAGTTACTCTCTGCGACAGCTGATAAACTATGGCTACACCTTC
v_call: TRBV23-1; clone_size: -; d_call: -; j_call: TRBJ1-1; cdr3_aa: CASSQSGQGMNTEAFF; cdr3_nt: TGCGCCAGCAGTCAATCAGGCCAGGGGATGAACACTGAAGCTTTCTTT
v_call: TRBV5-1; clone_size: -; d_call: -; j_call: TRBJ1-1; cdr3_aa: CASSFPGGGLNTEAFF; cdr3_nt: TGCGCCAGCAGCTTCCCCGGCGGGGGGCTGAACACTGAAGCTTTCTTT